Listed below are T cell receptor beta chains from one sample, sequenced in a study of control samples from healthy donors and cancer patients. Measured with immunoSEQ multiplex PCR; TCRdb has only the in-frame clones, and not every one. The top ten clones hold over 1.5% of a sample with 100,000 to 150,000 clones, about 93% of them seen once. Specimen: PBMCs. These receptors all come from a man in his fifties with head and neck cancer. Both conserved end residues are part of each CDR3. The D gene is left open where the match is weak. Size is stated for part of the rows, as once, few or many counts, or as a class when the clone is expanded.

v_call	j_call	clone_size	d_call	cdr3_aa	cdr3_nt
TRBV4-3	TRBJ1-2	few	TRBD1	CASSPESAGGLYGYTF	TGCGCCAGCAGCCCAGAGTCCGCAGGGGGCTTGTATGGCTACACCTTC
TRBV6-1	TRBJ1-6	NA	NA	CASSEAGSFRSPLHF	TGTGCCAGCAGTGAAGCGGGAAGTTTCCGTTCACCCCTCCACTTT
TRBV5-1	TRBJ1-3	NA	NA	CASRPDSYSGNTIYF	TGCGCCAGCAGACCGGACAGTTACTCTGGAAACACCATATATTTT
TRBV6-2/TRBV6-3	TRBJ1-2	NA	TRBD1	CASSFIAGGDGYTF	TGTGCCAGCAGTTTTATCGCAGGGGGAGATGGCTACACCTTC
TRBV5-5	TRBJ2-1	NA	TRBD2	CASSLVGSGGTNEQFF	TGTGCCAGCAGCTTGGTAGGGAGCGGGGGGACCAATGAGCAGTTCTTC
TRBV11-2	TRBJ2-3	NA	NA	CASSLVADTQYF	TGTGCCAGCAGCTTAGTTGCAGATACGCAGTATTTT
TRBV29-1	TRBJ1-4	NA	TRBD1	CSVEDRQGGEKLFF	TGCAGCGTTGAAGATCGGCAGGGGGGAGAAAAACTGTTTTTT
TRBV7-2	TRBJ2-1	once	TRBD1	CASSQGGQGSAYEQFF	TGTGCCAGCAGCCAGGGGGGACAGGGCTCGGCTTATGAGCAGTTCTTC
TRBV6-5	TRBJ2-6	NA	TRBD1	CASRRQGTGANVLTF	TGTGCCAGCAGACGACAGGGAACTGGGGCCAACGTCCTGACTTTC
TRBV7-9	TRBJ1-2	NA	NA	CASSIGVAPNYGYTF	TGTGCCAGCAGCATAGGGGTAGCCCCTAACTATGGCTACACCTTC
TRBV5-1	TRBJ2-7	NA	NA	CASNLEPNGYEQYF	TGCGCCAGCAACCTGGAGCCTAACGGCTACGAGCAGTACTTC
TRBV7-2	TRBJ2-1	NA	NA	CASSLTRHEQFF	TGTGCCAGCAGCTTAACCCGCCATGAGCAGTTCTTC
TRBV6-2/TRBV6-3	TRBJ1-5	NA	NA	CASSWEGILSNQPQHF	TGTGCCAGCAGTTGGGAGGGGATCCTTAGCAATCAGCCCCAGCATTTT
TRBV5-6	TRBJ2-7	NA	TRBD1	CASSPLGQASSYEQYF	TGTGCCAGCAGCCCTCTGGGACAGGCTAGCTCCTACGAGCAGTACTTC
TRBV7-9	TRBJ2-5	NA	NA	CASSEGQTQYF	TGTGCCAGCAGCGAGGGCCAGACCCAGTACTTC
TRBV11-2	TRBJ2-5	NA	NA	CASSLDRGRETQYF	TGTGCCAGCAGCTTAGACAGGGGTAGGGAGACCCAGTACTTC
TRBV19	TRBJ2-7	NA	NA	CASSILGSSYEQYF	TGTGCCAGTAGTATTCTGGGCAGCTCCTACGAGCAGTACTTC
TRBV9	TRBJ2-7	NA	NA	CASSAAPGYEQYF	TGTGCCAGCAGCGCCGCCCCGGGTTACGAGCAGTACTTC
TRBV5-4	TRBJ2-1	NA	TRBD1	CASSLEGAAYNEQFF	TGTGCCAGCAGCTTGGAGGGGGCGGCCTACAATGAGCAGTTCTTC
TRBV6-5	TRBJ1-5	NA	TRBD1	CASSPGQFYQPQHF	TGTGCCAGCAGTCCGGGACAGTTCTATCAGCCCCAGCATTTT
TRBV5-1	TRBJ2-7	NA	NA	CASSLGIGGNYEQYF	TGCGCCAGCAGCTTGGGGATAGGGGGAAACTACGAGCAGTACTTC
TRBV10-3	TRBJ1-1	NA	NA	CAISESGQGRGYF	TGTGCCATCAGTGAGTCGGGTCAGGGGCGCGGTTATTTT
TRBV5-1	TRBJ1-1	NA	NA	CASSPLGHTEAFF	TGCGCCAGCAGCCCACTGGGCCACACTGAAGCTTTCTTT
TRBV12-3/TRBV12-4	TRBJ2-3	once	NA	CASRRIRTDTQYF	TGTGCCAGCAGGCGGATTCGCACAGATACGCAGTATTTT
TRBV4-1	TRBJ1-6	NA	NA	CASSRKSGTGSYNSPLHF	TGCGCCAGCAGCCGGAAAAGCGGTACCGGCTCCTATAATTCACCCCTCCACTTT
TRBV30	TRBJ2-3	few	NA	CASTIVGTDTQYF	TGTGCCTCCACCATCGTCGGCACAGATACGCAGTATTTT
TRBV7-9	TRBJ2-2	NA	TRBD1	CASSSRQGVDTGELFF	TGTGCCAGCAGCTCCCGACAGGGTGTTGACACCGGGGAGCTGTTTTTT
TRBV6-2/TRBV6-3	TRBJ1-5	NA	NA	CASSYVSAGTYQPQHF	TGTGCCAGCAGTTATGTTTCCGCCGGTACTTATCAGCCCCAGCATTTT